This TCR beta chain was sequenced in a study of OX40 agonist ivuxolimab in advanced cancers. Study details: Of the participants, approximately 36% had some prior anti-PD-1, anti-PD-L1 or anti-CTLA-4 therapy, which was allowed. Study conclusions and caveats: At 0.1 to 3.0 mg/kg and by week 6, CD4+ and CD8+ T cells in the blood had expanded clonally.

V was trimmed by 0 bases and J by 5 bases, leaving 7 bases between them. Germline V gene data show CDR1 as MGHRA and CDR2 as YSYEKL. This CDR3 region has 13 residues. Sequenced by immunoSEQ multiplex PCR; TCRdb stores in-frame clones only, minus some. The sample lists approximately 60,000 clones; approximately 84% were seen once. In its sample, this clone is medium-sized (0.01 to 0.1%). Its antigen is currently unknown. The sequencing here drew on CD4+ or CD8+ T cells sorted from blood, taken in a trial of the OX40 agonist ivuxolimab. The receptor's source is an adult with an advanced solid tumor such as melanoma, head and neck, liver or kidney cancer. The V gene is TRBV4-1, the J gene TRBJ2-5, with D unresolved. As DNA, the CDR3 is TGCGCCAGCAGCCAAGAGGAAAGGGAGACCCAGTACTTC. Its translation: CASSQEERETQYF.